A selection of T cell receptor beta chains follows, all from one sample in a study of T cell responses to AZD1222 COVID-19 vaccine. The repertoire was sequenced with immunoSEQ multiplex PCR; TCRdb's copy has only in-frame clones and lacks some. Among 80,000 to 90,000 clones, about 93% were seen once, and the ten largest hold around 5.2%. Sequencing used peripheral blood, obtained on day 0 of MenACWY control vaccination. The receptors derive from an adult in good health. The CDR3 runs from the conserved cysteine through the conserved F or W. A D gene is named only where the DNA matches it firmly. Some rows mark clone size as missing; the rest say once, few, many or name a class of expanded clone.

TRBJ1-2 | TRBV19 | NA | TRBD1 | TGTGCCAGTAGGGGGCAGGGGGCAAGAGGCTACACCTTC | CASRGQGARGYTF
TRBJ1-5 | TRBV19 | NA | NA | TGTGCCAGTACCGTCAGTCAAAGTCAGCCCCAGCATTTT | CASTVSQSQPQHF
TRBJ2-3 | TRBV7-2 | once | NA | TGTGCCAGCAGCTTAGGCAGGCAAGATACGCAGTATTTT | CASSLGRQDTQYF
TRBJ2-2 | TRBV7-2 | NA | NA | TGTGCCAGCAGCTTAGTCGGCCGAGAAGCGAACACCGGGGAGCTGTTTTTT | CASSLVGREANTGELFF
TRBJ1-4 | TRBV4-1 | NA | NA | TGCGCCAGCAGCCAACCAAAAGGGGCAACTAATGAAAAACTGTTTTTT | CASSQPKGATNEKLFF
TRBJ1-2 | TRBV4-1 | NA | TRBD1 | TGCGCCAGCAGCCAGGGGGACAGGGTACCCTACCCTGGCTACACCTTC | CASSQGDRVPYPGYTF
TRBJ2-7 | TRBV28 | NA | TRBD2 | TGTGCCAGCAGTCCCGGACTAGCGGGGTTAAACGAGCAGTACTTC | CASSPGLAGLNEQYF
TRBJ2-1 | TRBV11-2 | NA | TRBD2 | TGTGCCAGCAGCCGCCCCCTAGCGGGAGCCAATGAGCAGTTCTTC | CASSRPLAGANEQFF
TRBJ2-3 | TRBV29-1 | NA | NA | TGCAGCGTTGGTCGGTCGGATACGCAGTATTTT | CSVGRSDTQYF
TRBJ1-3 | TRBV29-1 | few | NA | TGCAGCGCACCTATCGGGGTTGGAAACACCATATATTTT | CSAPIGVGNTIYF
TRBJ1-5 | TRBV15 | NA | TRBD1 | TGTGCCACCAGCAGAGATCGAGGACAGGGCGGTCAGCCCCAGCATTTT | CATSRDRGQGGQPQHF
TRBJ2-1 | TRBV19 | once | NA | TGTGCCAGTAGTATAGAGGGACCCAATGAGCAGTTCTTC | CASSIEGPNEQFF
TRBJ1-5 | TRBV19 | once | NA | TGTGCCAGTAGTATAGATCCCCCCACGGGCGGTCAGCCCCAGCATTTT | CASSIDPPTGGQPQHF
TRBJ1-1 | TRBV2 | few | NA | TGTGCCAGCAAAGAGGGAAGATGGGTTATCAACACTGAAGCTTTCTTT | CASKEGRWVINTEAFF
TRBJ2-2 | TRBV5-6 | NA | TRBD2 | TGTGCCAGCAGCGACGCGGGGGGGCCCACCGGGGAGCTGTTTTTT | CASSDAGGPTGELFF
TRBJ1-3 | TRBV3-1/TRBV3-2 | NA | TRBD1 | TGTGCCAGCAGCCCGGGACAGGGGGCGACTGGAAACACCATATATTTT | CASSPGQGATGNTIYF
TRBJ1-1 | TRBV7-8 | NA | NA | TGTGCCAGCAGCCTGGACACAGCGGAAGCTTTCTTT | CASSLDTAEAFF
TRBJ2-5 | TRBV6-2/TRBV6-3 | NA | TRBD2 | TGTGCCAGCAGTTACGACGCGGGAGGCCAAGGGGAGACCCAGTACTTC | CASSYDAGGQGETQYF
TRBJ2-1 | TRBV4-1 | NA | NA | TGCGCCAGCAGCCAAGAGGGTCAGGGTGGCTGGAATGAGCAGTTCTTC | CASSQEGQGGWNEQFF
TRBJ1-1 | TRBV28 | NA | NA | TGTGCCAGCAGTCCCCAGTGGGGTATTGGGACTGAAGCTTTCTTT | CASSPQWGIGTEAFF
TRBJ2-3 | TRBV10-2 | NA | NA | TGCGCCAGCAGACTAGCAGATACGCAGTATTTT | CASRLADTQYF
TRBJ1-2 | TRBV5-4 | few | NA | TGTGCCAGCAGCTACCCAGATACCGCTAACTATGGCTACACCTTC | CASSYPDTANYGYTF
TRBJ2-5 | TRBV19 | once | TRBD2 | TGTGCCAGTACTCGGACTAGCGGGGGTCCGGGGGAGACCCAGTACTTC | CASTRTSGGPGETQYF
TRBJ1-6 | TRBV7-8 | NA | NA | TGTGCCAGCAGCCCAGAGGGGCAAATAGCTAATTCACCCCTCCACTTT | CASSPEGQIANSPLHF
TRBJ2-3 | TRBV6-1 | NA | TRBD1 | TGTGCCAGCAGTGAAATGACAGGGGCCACAGATACGCAGTATTTT | CASSEMTGATDTQYF
TRBJ2-1 | TRBV19 | NA | NA | TGTGCCAGTAGGACTACAGGGAGCTCCTACAATGAGCAGTTCTTC | CASRTTGSSYNEQFF
TRBJ2-1 | TRBV7-3 | NA | TRBD2 | TGTGCCAGCAGCTCCACTAGCGGGGTCTACAATGAGCAGTTCTTC | CASSSTSGVYNEQFF
TRBJ2-3 | TRBV18 | NA | NA | TGTGCCAGCTCGCAGGGGATTGAGGTAGATACGCAGTATTTT | CASSQGIEVDTQYF
TRBJ1-1 | TRBV6-2/TRBV6-3 | NA | NA | TGTGCCAGCAGTACCCCAGGGAGCACTGAAGCTTTCTTT | CASSTPGSTEAFF
TRBJ2-2 | TRBV19 | NA | NA | TGTGCCAGTAGTATAGTAAAGGGGTGGGACACCGGGGAGCTGTTTTTT | CASSIVKGWDTGELFF
TRBJ2-1 | TRBV28 | NA | NA | TGTGCCAGCAGTCCACCGATAGGGCACCGTTGGAATGAGCAGTTCTTC | CASSPPIGHRWNEQFF
TRBJ1-2 | TRBV20-1 | NA | NA | TGCAGTGCTAGTCTCCAGGACGCTAACTATGGCTACACCTTC | CSASLQDANYGYTF
TRBJ2-2 | TRBV18 | once | TRBD1 | TGTGCCAGCTCAGCCGGGACAGGGAACACCGGGGAGCTGTTTTTT | CASSAGTGNTGELFF
TRBJ1-3 | TRBV20-1 | NA | TRBD1 | TGCAGTGCTAGTGCCCCAGGGGGAGCCACCATATATTTT | CSASAPGGATIYF
TRBJ1-3 | TRBV6-5 | NA | TRBD1 | TGTGCCAGCAGTCTGAGGGACAGCTCTGGAAACACCATATATTTT | CASSLRDSSGNTIYF
TRBJ1-4 | TRBV28 | NA | TRBD1 | TGTGCCAGCAGTTCTTCCCCGGGACAGGGGAGCGAAAAACTGTTTTTT | CASSSSPGQGSEKLFF
TRBJ2-1 | TRBV6-4 | NA | TRBD2 | TGTGCCAGCAGCCCCGGGACTAGCGGGAACTTTGAGCAGTTCTTC | CASSPGTSGNFEQFF
TRBJ1-1 | TRBV18 | NA | NA | TGTGCCAGCTCACGAGAGGTGAGAGACACTGAAGCTTTCTTT | CASSREVRDTEAFF
TRBJ2-7 | TRBV10-1 | NA | TRBD1 | TGCGCCAGCAGTGAGGGGACAGGGATCTACGAGCAGTACTTC | CASSEGTGIYEQYF
TRBJ1-1 | TRBV5-8 | NA | NA | TGTGCCAGCAGCTTGAAAAGGGGCGCGAACACTGAAGCTTTCTTT | CASSLKRGANTEAFF
TRBJ2-7 | TRBV10-3 | once | NA | TGTGCCATCAGTGACGGGGTCGTAACAGCGCTCTACGAGCAGTACTTC | CAISDGVVTALYEQYF
TRBJ2-7 | TRBV3-1/TRBV3-2 | NA | TRBD2 | TGTGCCAGCAGTAGGGGGACTAGCGGGCCGCTCTCCTACGAGCAGTACTTC | CASSRGTSGPLSYEQYF
TRBJ2-5 | TRBV5-1 | NA | NA | TGCGCCAGCCAAATCCAAGTAGGAGAGACCCAGTACTTC | CASQIQVGETQYF
TRBJ2-3 | TRBV5-1 | NA | TRBD1 | TGCGCCAGCAGAGAAGGACAGGGGGCGACAGATACGCAGTATTTT | CASREGQGATDTQYF
TRBJ1-1 | TRBV2 | few | NA | TGTGCCAGCAGTGTCGGGGAAGCTTTCTTT | CASSVGEAFF
TRBJ1-5 | TRBV9 | NA | TRBD1 | TGTGCCAGCAGCGTGGGGACAGGGTTTGGGCCCCAGCATTTT | CASSVGTGFGPQHF
TRBJ2-3 | TRBV18 | NA | NA | TGTGCCAGCTCACCCCCGGCCGCGCCAGATACGCAGTATTTT | CASSPPAAPDTQYF